These 3 T cell receptor beta chains came from one sample sequenced in a study of Ad26.COV2.S vaccination and SARS-CoV-2 variants. Libraries were prepared by immunoSEQ multiplex PCR; TCRdb keeps only in-frame clonotypes and omits some of them. The sample lists about 400,000 clones; 70% to 90% were seen once. Treatment indicated: 19 received Ad26.COV2.S at low or high dose, single or two shots; 5 received placebo; per-sample allocation not given. Sampling took place 63 days after the first vaccine or placebo injection. Sequencing used peripheral blood, obtained in a trial of Ad26.COV2.S vaccine versus placebo. These receptors all come from a person between 18 and 65 years old who received the Ad26.COV2.S COVID-19 vaccine or a placebo.

V usage is TRBV27 and J usage is TRBJ2-7; D not certain. The CDR3 runs to 13 residues. Germline CDR1 MNHEY, CDR2 SMNVEV (reference sequence). The V and J ends lost 3 bases and 6 bases respectively, with 12 bases between them. CDR3 in amino acids: CASSFMGAAEQYF. The CDR3 nucleotides are TGTGCCAGCAGTTTCATGGGCGCGGCCGAGCAGTACTTC.

V usage is TRBV6-2 or TRBV6-3 and J usage is TRBJ2-7; a weak D match, TRBD2 (6 bases). This CDR3 has 17 amino acids. Trimming left V 0 bases short and J 2 bases short, with 17 bases between. Germline V gives CDR1 MNHEY, CDR2 SVGEGT. This chain's CDR3 is CASSYSQPRGYTYEQYF. The CDR3 nucleotides are TGTGCCAGCAGTTACTCCCAGCCGCGGGGTTACACCTACGAGCAGTACTTC.

The chain employs TRBV25-1 and TRBJ1-1, with 8 bases lining up with TRBD1. Germline values: CDR1 MGHDK, CDR2 SYGVNS. The J segment lost 5 bases and the V segment lost 8 bases, leaving 4 bases of the junction unmatched. This CDR3 is built from 12 residues. DNA for the CDR3: TGTGCCAGCCGACAGGGGTGGACTGAAGCTTTCTTT. Its translation is CASRQGWTEAFF.